A selection of T cell receptor beta chains follows, all from one sample in a study of cytomegalovirus exposure and HLA in healthy donors. TCRdb's table, derived via immunoSEQ multiplex PCR, lists solely in-frame clones and lacks some. The sample consists of 110,000 or so clones, around 82% of them appearing once. Sequenced sample: PBMCs. These receptors came from a woman under 40 in good health and CMV-seropositive. CDR3s include the opening cysteine and the closing phenylalanine or tryptophan. A D gene is named only where the DNA matches it firmly. The size entry is marked missing in some rows and otherwise reads once, few, many or a size class.

v_call	cdr3_length	clone_size	j_call	d_call	cdr3_aa	cdr3_nt
TRBV5-1	15	.	TRBJ1-6	.	CASSMWTADNSPLHF	TGCGCCAGCAGCATGTGGACAGCAGACAATTCACCCCTCCACTTT
TRBV10-2	12	few	TRBJ1-2	TRBD1	CASRGDSYGYTF	TGCGCCAGCAGGGGGGACAGTTATGGCTACACCTTC
TRBV2	13	.	TRBJ2-7	.	CASLARAPYEQYF	TGTGCCAGTCTAGCCCGTGCTCCCTACGAGCAGTACTTC
TRBV14	19	few	TRBJ2-5	.	CASSHPQFGPQGVMETQYF	TGTGCCAGCAGCCACCCCCAGTTTGGACCTCAAGGGGTCATGGAGACCCAGTACTTC
TRBV2	13	.	TRBJ2-7	.	CFFKEKAAYEQYF	TGTTTCTTCAAGGAGAAGGCGGCATACGAGCAGTACTTC
TRBV5-1	16	.	TRBJ1-4	TRBD1	CASSLGGQATNEKLFF	TGCGCCAGCAGCTTGGGGGGACAGGCAACTAATGAAAAACTGTTTTTT
TRBV30	13	.	TRBJ2-7	TRBD1	CAWRRQGGDEQYF	TGTGCCTGGCGCAGACAGGGGGGCGACGAGCAGTACTTC
TRBV30	11	.	TRBJ2-7	TRBD2	CAGGRLYEQYF	TGTGCCGGCGGGAGGCTCTACGAGCAGTACTTC
TRBV27	15	.	TRBJ1-2	TRBD1	CASSYDRGGGYGYTF	TGTGCCAGCAGTTATGACAGGGGCGGGGGCTATGGCTACACCTTC
TRBV9	14	.	TRBJ2-2	TRBD1	CASSRGQDTGELFF	TGTGCCAGCAGCAGGGGGCAGGACACCGGGGAGCTGTTTTTT
TRBV19	13	.	TRBJ1-5	.	CASSQGGDQPQHF	TGTGCCAGTTCTCAGGGAGGGGATCAGCCCCAGCATTTT
TRBV19	17	once	TRBJ1-5	.	CASSVRDTPYSNQPQHF	TGTGCCAGTAGTGTCCGGGACACCCCGTATAGCAATCAGCCCCAGCATTTT
TRBV27	13	.	TRBJ2-7	.	CASSLGLTYEQYF	TGTGCCAGCAGTTTGGGACTGACCTACGAGCAGTACTTC
TRBV9	15	.	TRBJ2-7	.	CASSYDLGAQYEQYF	TGTGCCAGCAGCTACGACCTTGGGGCGCAGTACGAGCAGTACTTC
TRBV6-9	11	few	TRBJ1-5	.	CARGGWQPQHF	TGTGCCAGGGGGGGGTGGCAGCCCCAGCATTTT
TRBV19	15	.	TRBJ2-1	TRBD2	CASKLAVSSYNEQFF	TGTGCCAGTAAGCTAGCGGTGAGCTCCTACAATGAGCAGTTCTTC
TRBV7-3	15	.	TRBJ1-1	.	CASSLGAGSDTEAFF	TGTGCCAGCAGCTTAGGGGCGGGGTCGGACACTGAAGCTTTCTTT
TRBV11-3	18	few	TRBJ2-7	TRBD2	CASSFPEGRGDSSNEQYF	TGTGCCAGCAGCTTTCCCGAAGGCCGGGGGGACTCTTCCAACGAGCAGTACTTC
TRBV4-1	17	.	TRBJ2-4	TRBD2	CASSLYPWTSGRDIQYF	TGCGCCAGCAGCCTTTACCCTTGGACTAGCGGGAGAGACATTCAGTACTTC
TRBV4-1	16	.	TRBJ1-4	TRBD1	CASSQSGQGMLEKLFF	TGCGCCAGCAGCCAATCCGGACAGGGGATGTTAGAAAAACTGTTTTTT
TRBV7-9	15	.	TRBJ2-7	TRBD2	CASSLVERGGYEQYF	TGTGCCAGCAGCTTAGTGGAGCGGGGGGGCTACGAGCAGTACTTC
TRBV23-1	14	.	TRBJ1-3	.	CASSQLQGANTIYF	TGCGCCAGCAGTCAACTACAGGGCGCAAACACCATATATTTT
TRBV18	14	.	TRBJ1-5	TRBD1	CASSPETGDQPQHF	TGTGCCAGCTCACCTGAGACAGGGGATCAGCCCCAGCATTTT
TRBV7-3	15	.	TRBJ2-1	.	CASSLDTALGNEQFF	TGTGCCAGCAGCTTAGACACGGCATTGGGTAATGAGCAGTTCTTC
TRBV6-1	11	.	TRBJ1-6	.	CASSEIMERNF	TGTGCCAGCAGTGAAATTATGGAGCGCAACTTT
TRBV30	11	.	TRBJ2-2	.	CAWTSGGELFF	TGTGCCTGGACCAGCGGCGGGGAGCTGTTTTTT
TRBV5-1	15	.	TRBJ2-7	TRBD1	CASSRDGTGGGEQYF	TGCGCCAGCAGCCGGGACGGGACAGGGGGCGGCGAGCAGTACTTC